This T cell receptor beta chain comes out of a study of identical twins. This CDR3 region has 13 residues. V was trimmed by 4 bases and J by 10 bases, leaving 13 bases between them. CDR1 is MNHEY, CDR2 SVGAGI, per germline. TCRdb independently ran MiXCR on the 5' RACE reads; one entry per CDR3 protein. The data contain 500,000 or so distinct CDR3 sequences, 13% to 15% of them singletons. This clonotype was picked up many times. No antigen is known for it. Study conclusions and caveats: Beta clonotypes that were abundant in cord blood contained fewer insertions, a pattern absent from memory repertoires. The degree of excess twin sharing was weaker in beta out-of-frame sequences. These conclusions were based on statistical analysis (cross-sectional, not following the same donors).

This sample was also put to use in a study of yellow fever vaccine responses in identical twins. From that report: As reported, the vaccine T cell response of twins seemed partly convergent and partly personalized.

The chain links TRBV6-5 to TRBJ1-4; D gene ambiguous. The clonotype originates from a woman under 30 in good health. The sample consisted of CD4+ T cells sorted from blood. In DNA form, the CDR3 reads TGTGCCAGCAGTTCCCTCCGGGGTACAAAACTGTTTTTT. Translation: CASSSLRGTKLFF.